This TCR beta chain comes out of a study of blood T cell repertoires in COVID-19. Study-wide context: Donors in the United States, Italy and Spain gave samples during acute or convalescent COVID-19. PBMCs, B-cell-depleted T cells, or T cells were the source of the cDNA or gDNA that made up the material.

Germline loops: CDR1 MGHDK, CDR2 SYGVNS. The CDR3 extends over 15 amino acids. V lost 5 bases to trimming and J lost 6 bases; unmatched junction nucleotides: 9. This clone was observed once. Original methodology: Quantification of nucleated cells was approximated via reference gene primer amplification. Sequencing was performed with immunoSEQ multiplex PCR; in TCRdb, only in-frame clones are kept and a portion is missing. For V, J and clone size, that table is used; D and trimming come from the DNA. The sample has about 310,000 clones, around nine tenths seen once; the top ten hold 1%. The chain joins TRBV25-1 to TRBJ2-3; 9 bases align to TRBD2. Sequenced sample: peripheral blood. The sequence was obtained from a middle-aged man with active or convalescent COVID-19. CDR3 coding DNA: TGTGCCAGCAGTATGAGCGGGAGGCCAGGGGATACGCAGTATTTT. Encoded protein: CASSMSGRPGDTQYF.